This TCR beta chain was sequenced during a study of technical replicates of blood from several donors. Profiled with immunoSEQ multiplex PCR; TCRdb holds only in-frame clones, not every one. The data contain approximately 79,000 clones, 85% to 95% of them singletons. The clonotype comes from a human donor in good health. Sequencing was done on a sample of T cells isolated from PBMCs.

The CDR3 DNA reads as TGTGCCAGCAGTGAATTCTGGGGGCATGGCTACACCTTC. Its translation is CASSEFWGHGYTF. J is TRBJ1-2 and V is TRBV6-1; D possibly corresponds to TRBD1 (6 bases). Germline V CDR1 and CDR2: MNHNS, SASEGT. The length of the CDR3 is 13 residues. The V and J ends lost 2 bases and 6 bases respectively, with 10 bases between them.